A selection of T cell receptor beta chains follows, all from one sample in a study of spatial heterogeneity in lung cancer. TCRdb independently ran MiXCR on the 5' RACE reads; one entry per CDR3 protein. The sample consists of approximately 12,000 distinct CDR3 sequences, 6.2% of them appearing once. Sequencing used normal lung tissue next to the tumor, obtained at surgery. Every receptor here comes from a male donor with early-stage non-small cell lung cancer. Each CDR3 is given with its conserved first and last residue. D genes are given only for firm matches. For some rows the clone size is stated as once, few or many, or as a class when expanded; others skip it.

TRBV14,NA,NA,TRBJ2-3,TGTGCCAGCAGCCAAGACAGAACAGCTTTCACAGATACGCAGTATTTT,CASSQDRTAFTDTQYF
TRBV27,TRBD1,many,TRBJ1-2,TGTGCCAGCAAAAGACAGGGGAGCTATGGCTACACCTTC,CASKRQGSYGYTF
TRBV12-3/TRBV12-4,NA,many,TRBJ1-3,TGTGCCAGCAGTTGGCGACGGTTCTCTGGAAACACCATATATTTT,CASSWRRFSGNTIYF
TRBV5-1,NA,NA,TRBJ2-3,TGCGCCAGCAGCCCTGGGGCGGGTAGCACAGATACGCAGTATTTT,CASSPGAGSTDTQYF
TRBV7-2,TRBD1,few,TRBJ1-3,TGTGCCAGCAGCCCCCAGGGGGCCAGCACTGGAAACACCATATATTTT,CASSPQGASTGNTIYF
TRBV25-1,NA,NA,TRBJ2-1,TGTGCCAGCGGAGAAAGGATTATTACCCACAATGAGCAGTTCTTC,CASGERIITHNEQFF
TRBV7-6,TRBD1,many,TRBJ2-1,TGTGCCAGCAGAGCAACAGGGGGGTTGAATGAGCAGTTCTTC,CASRATGGLNEQFF
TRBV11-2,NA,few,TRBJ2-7,TGTGCCAGCAGCTTATTTACAACCGGGTCCTACGAGCAGTACTTC,CASSLFTTGSYEQYF
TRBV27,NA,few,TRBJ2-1,TGTGCCAGCGGCGGGTGGGGCGGCGATGAGCAGTTCTTC,CASGGWGGDEQFF
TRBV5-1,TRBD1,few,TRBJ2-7,TGCGCCAGCAGCTTCGGGACAGAATCCTACGAGCAGTACTTC,CASSFGTESYEQYF
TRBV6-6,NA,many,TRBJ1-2,TGTGCCAGCAGTCCCGGGGTTAACTATGGCTACACCTTC,CASSPGVNYGYTF
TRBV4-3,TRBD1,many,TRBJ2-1,TGCGCCAGCAGCCAAACACAGGGGTCTGAGCAGTTCTTC,CASSQTQGSEQFF
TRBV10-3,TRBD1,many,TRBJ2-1,TGTGCCATCAGTGAGCAGGGGGCCGATAATGAGCAGTTCTTC,CAISEQGADNEQFF
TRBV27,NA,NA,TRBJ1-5,TGTGCCAGCAGACGGGACGTCGTCGGGCCCCAGCATTTT,CASRRDVVGPQHF
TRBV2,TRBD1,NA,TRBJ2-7,TGTGCCAGCAGAGTGGGAACCGGGACAGGTGGTGAGCAGTACTTC,CASRVGTGTGGEQYF
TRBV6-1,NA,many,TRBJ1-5,TGTGCCAGCAGTGACAGAGACAATCAGCCCCAGCATTTT,CASSDRDNQPQHF
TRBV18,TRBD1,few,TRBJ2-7,TGTGCCAGCTCGTACGGACAGGGAGGTTTCTACGAGCAGTACTTC,CASSYGQGGFYEQYF
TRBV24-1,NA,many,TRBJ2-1,TGTGCCACCAGTGATCCGCAGGGGTCCTACAATGAGCAGTTCTTC,CATSDPQGSYNEQFF
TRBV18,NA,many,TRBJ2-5,TGTGCCAGCTCACCAATGGTAGACCAAGAGACCCAGTACTTC,CASSPMVDQETQYF
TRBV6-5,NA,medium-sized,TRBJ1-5,TGTGCCAGCAATCGACAGCGAAACAGCAATCAGCCCCAGCATTTT,CASNRQRNSNQPQHF
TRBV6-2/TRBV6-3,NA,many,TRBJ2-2,TGTGCCAGCAGTTCTGGGACGGGAGCAACCGGGGAGCTGTTTTTT,CASSSGTGATGELFF
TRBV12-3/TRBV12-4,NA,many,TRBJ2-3,TGTGCCAGCAGTTCAGGTCTAGGTTCTAGGACAGATACGCAGTATTTT,CASSSGLGSRTDTQYF
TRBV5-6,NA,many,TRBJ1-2,TGTGCCAGCACCCCCGATCAGGCCCGGGGGGGCTACACCTTC,CASTPDQARGGYTF
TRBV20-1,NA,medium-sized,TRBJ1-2,TGCAGTGCTAGTTACCGCCAGGGTACAGGTGGCTACACCTTC,CSASYRQGTGGYTF
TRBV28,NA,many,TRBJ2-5,TGTGCCAGCAAACCAGGCCAAGAGACCCAGTACTTC,CASKPGQETQYF
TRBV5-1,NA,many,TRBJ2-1,TGCGCCAGCAGCTTGGGGTGGCAGGGAATATACAATGAGCAGTTCTTC,CASSLGWQGIYNEQFF
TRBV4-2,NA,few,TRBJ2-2,TGTGCCAGCAGCCAAGATATATCGGGAGCCGGGGAGCTGTTTTTT,CASSQDISGAGELFF
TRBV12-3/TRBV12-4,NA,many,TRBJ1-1,TGTGCCAGCAGTTTGATCCGGAACACTGAAGCTTTCTTT,CASSLIRNTEAFF
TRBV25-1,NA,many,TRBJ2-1,TGTGCCAGCAGTGGAAGTCGACAGCTTTATCAGTTCTTC,CASSGSRQLYQFF
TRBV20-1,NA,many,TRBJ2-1,TGCAGTGCTCCCCCTGAGCGCGATGAGCAGTTCTTC,CSAPPERDEQFF
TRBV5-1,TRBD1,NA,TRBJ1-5,TGCGCCAGCAGCCCGGACAGGCGGGATCAGCCCCAGCATTTT,CASSPDRRDQPQHF
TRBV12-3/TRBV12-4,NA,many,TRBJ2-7,TGTGCCAGCACTTCCCGTGGGACTGCTTACGAGCAGTACTTC,CASTSRGTAYEQYF
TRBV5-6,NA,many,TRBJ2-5,TGTGCCAGCAGCTCAATTAGCAGACAAGAGACCCAGTACTTC,CASSSISRQETQYF
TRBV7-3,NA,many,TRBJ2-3,TGTGCCAGCAGCTCAAACACAGATACGCAGTATTTT,CASSSNTDTQYF
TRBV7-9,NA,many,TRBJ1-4,TGTGCCAGCAGCCCCCCCGGGGTGGGCCCTAATGAAAAACTGTTTTTT,CASSPPGVGPNEKLFF
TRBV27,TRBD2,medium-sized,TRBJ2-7,TGTGCCAGCAGTTCCAGCGGGAGGGTTACCTACGAGCAGTACTTC,CASSSSGRVTYEQYF
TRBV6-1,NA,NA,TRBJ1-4,TGTGCCAGCAGAGCCTCGCCGCTACGACGGAATGAAAAACTGTTTTTT,CASRASPLRRNEKLFF
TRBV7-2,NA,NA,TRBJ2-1,TGTGCCAGCACCAGAGCCACCGCCAACTACAATGAGCAGTTCTTC,CASTRATANYNEQFF
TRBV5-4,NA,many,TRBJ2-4,TGTGCCAGCAGCGAGGGACTGCTCCGAGTAGGGAACATTCAGTACTTC,CASSEGLLRVGNIQYF
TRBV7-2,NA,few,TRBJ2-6,TGTGCCAGCAGCAAGACCTCTGGGGCCAACGTCCTGACTTTC,CASSKTSGANVLTF
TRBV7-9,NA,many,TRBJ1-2,TGTGCCAGCAGCTTAGAGCCCTATGGCTACACCTTC,CASSLEPYGYTF
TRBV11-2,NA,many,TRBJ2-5,TGTGCCAGCAGCTGGGGGACCGGGGCCCAGTACTTC,CASSWGTGAQYF
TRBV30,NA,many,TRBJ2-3,TGTGCCTGGAGTGTTTTCGGCGGGATGAACACAGATACGCAGTATTTT,CAWSVFGGMNTDTQYF
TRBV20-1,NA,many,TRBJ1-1,TGCAGTGCTTTCCGACAGGACACTGAAGCTTTCTTT,CSAFRQDTEAFF
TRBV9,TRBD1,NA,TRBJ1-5,TGTGCCAGCAGCGTGGGACAGGGCAGTCAGCCCCAGCATTTT,CASSVGQGSQPQHF
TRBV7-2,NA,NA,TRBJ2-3,TGTGCCAGCAGCTTCGCAGCGGGACAGGGCACAGATACGCAGTATTTT,CASSFAAGQGTDTQYF
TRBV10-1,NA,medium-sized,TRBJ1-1,TGCGCCAGCAGTGAGGGCAGATGGCCCCCTGAAGCTTTCTTT,CASSEGRWPPEAFF
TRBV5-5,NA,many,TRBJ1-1,TGTGCCAGCAGCTCGGGACCGACCGCTGCAGCTTTCTTT,CASSSGPTAAAFF
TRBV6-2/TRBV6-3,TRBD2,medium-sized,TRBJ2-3,TGTGCCAGCAGTTACTCGGAGCTAGTAGCGGGAAGAAGCACAGATACGCAGTATTTT,CASSYSELVAGRSTDTQYF
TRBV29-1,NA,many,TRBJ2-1,TGCACCACGAAGTCAGGGTTCGATGAGCAGTTCTTC,CTTKSGFDEQFF
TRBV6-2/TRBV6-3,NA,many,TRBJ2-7,TGTGCCAGCAGTTACCAGCGGTCTACCGAGCAGTACTTC,CASSYQRSTEQYF
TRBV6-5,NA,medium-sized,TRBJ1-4,TGTGCCAGCAGTTACTCGTTCACCGCAACTAATGAAAAACTGTTTTTT,CASSYSFTATNEKLFF
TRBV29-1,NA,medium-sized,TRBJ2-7,TGCAGCGTTGGGGAAAGAGGGGATGTAGGGGAGCAGTACTTC,CSVGERGDVGEQYF
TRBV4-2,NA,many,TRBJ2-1,TGTGCCAGCAGCCAAGATGGGCAAGATGAGCAGTTCTTC,CASSQDGQDEQFF
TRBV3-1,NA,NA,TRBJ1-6,TGTGCCAGCAGCCCAAGTCCCAGTCCGGATTCACCCCTCCACTTT,CASSPSPSPDSPLHF